Listed below are T cell receptor beta chains from one sample, sequenced in a study of cytomegalovirus exposure and HLA in healthy donors. Repertoires were generated with immunoSEQ multiplex PCR, while TCRdb's copy carries only in-frame clones and drops some. The data show 250,000 to 400,000 clones, approximately 91% seen once. The source material was PBMCs. These receptors all come from a man aged 25-45 years in good health and CMV-seronegative. The CDR3 runs from the conserved cysteine through the conserved F or W. The D gene is left open where the match is weak. Expanded clones get a size class; other rows say once, few or many, or leave the size out.

v_call	j_call	clone_size	d_call	cdr3_nt	cdr3_aa
TRBV6-4	TRBJ2-7	NA	TRBD1	TGTGCCAGCAGGAGGACAGGGCGGTACGAGCAGTACTTC	CASRRTGRYEQYF
TRBV6-1	TRBJ1-1	NA	TRBD1	TGTGCCAGCAGTAACCGGGACAGGGACACTGAAGCTTTCTTT	CASSNRDRDTEAFF
TRBV7-7	TRBJ2-4	NA	TRBD2	TGTGCCAGCAGCTCCGGACTAGTAGGGGCCAAAAACATTCAGTACTTC	CASSSGLVGAKNIQYF
TRBV10-2	TRBJ1-2	NA	NA	TGCGCCAGCAGTGCTGTAGTTCACTATGGCTACACCTTC	CASSAVVHYGYTF
TRBV7-6	TRBJ2-7	NA	TRBD1	TGTGCCAGCAGCTTAGTGGGACAGGGGATCAACGAGCAGTACTTC	CASSLVGQGINEQYF
TRBV29-1	TRBJ2-4	NA	NA	TGCAGCGTTGTCTTTCTAGCCAAAAACATTCAGTACTTC	CSVVFLAKNIQYF
TRBV27	TRBJ2-7	once	TRBD1	TGTGCCAGCAGTCCCTGGGACAGGTTTTACGAGCAGTACTTC	CASSPWDRFYEQYF
TRBV4-3	TRBJ2-3	NA	TRBD2	TGCGCCAGCAGCCAATACCCTAGCGGGGGGGCCAGCACAGATACGCAGTATTTT	CASSQYPSGGASTDTQYF
TRBV20-1	TRBJ2-1	NA	NA	TGCAGTGCTAGACAATATGAGCAGTTCTTC	CSARQYEQFF
TRBV6-1	TRBJ2-4	NA	NA	TGTGCCAGCAGTGGAAATCGGTGGTCAGGGGAATTCTCCAAAAACATTCAGTACTTC	CASSGNRWSGEFSKNIQYF
TRBV4-1	TRBJ1-5	NA	TRBD1	TGCGCCAGCAGCCAACCCGGACAGGTTCTCTCCATGGCCCAGCATTTT	CASSQPGQVLSMAQHF
TRBV7-9	TRBJ1-1	NA	NA	TGTGCCAGCAGGCTGTCCGGGATAGGGACTGAAGCTTTCTTT	CASRLSGIGTEAFF
TRBV7-8	TRBJ2-3	NA	TRBD2	TGTGCCAGCAGCTTTTCGGGGGGGCGGAGAGATACGCAGTATTTT	CASSFSGGRRDTQYF
TRBV2	TRBJ2-3	NA	TRBD1	TGTGCCAGCAGGGAAGGACAGGGGTTCCCAGATACGCAGTATTTT	CASREGQGFPDTQYF
TRBV4-1	TRBJ1-2	once	TRBD1	TGCGCCAGCAGCTTCTGGACAGGGTCTAACTATGGCTACACCTTC	CASSFWTGSNYGYTF
TRBV14	TRBJ1-1	NA	NA	TGTGCCAGCAGCCGCGGGGGGAACACTGAAGCTTTCTTT	CASSRGGNTEAFF
TRBV18	TRBJ2-3	few	TRBD2	TGTGCCAGCTCACCGATTAGCGGGGGGGCCACAGATACGCAGTATTTT	CASSPISGGATDTQYF
TRBV29-1	TRBJ1-1	NA	NA	TGCAGCGTTGTCCCTCGACAGGCGACCACTGAAGCTTTCTTT	CSVVPRQATTEAFF
TRBV21-1	TRBJ1-6	NA	NA	TGTGCCAGCGGTCGGGACAGCGGTACCGGGTCACCCCTCCACTTT	CASGRDSGTGSPLHF
TRBV30	TRBJ1-1	few	NA	TGTGCCTGGAGTCAGGCCACTGAAGCTTTCTTT	CAWSQATEAFF
TRBV2	TRBJ2-3	NA	NA	TGTGCCAGCAGTGACGGTAGCGCGGGCACAGATACGCAGTATTTT	CASSDGSAGTDTQYF
TRBV28	TRBJ1-1	NA	NA	TGTGCCAGCAGTTTATTCGGGAGCCGCACTGAAGCTTTCTTT	CASSLFGSRTEAFF
TRBV19	TRBJ1-5	NA	NA	TGTGCCAGTAGTATAGGATGGCCAAATCAGCCCCAGCATTTT	CASSIGWPNQPQHF
TRBV5-6	TRBJ2-5	NA	TRBD2	TGTGCCAGCAGGCTGGGACTAGCGTACCAAGAGACCCAGTACTTC	CASRLGLAYQETQYF
TRBV10-3	TRBJ2-3	NA	NA	TGTGCCATCAGTGATGGCCCCCTAGGGGCAGATACGCAGTATTTT	CAISDGPLGADTQYF
TRBV19	TRBJ2-7	NA	NA	TGTGCCAGTAGTCCCCAGGCCCACGCTCAGCAGTACTTC	CASSPQAHAQQYF
TRBV19	TRBJ1-1	NA	TRBD1	TGTGCCAGTAGTCTAGAAGGGGGCAGCACTGAAGCTTTCTTT	CASSLEGGSTEAFF
TRBV4-3	TRBJ2-7	NA	NA	TGCGCCAGCAGCCAAGATCGACACCTCAAGTACGAGCAGTACTTC	CASSQDRHLKYEQYF
TRBV5-1	TRBJ1-1	NA	TRBD1	TGCGCCAGCAGCCCTGGGACAGCGGTCACCAACACTGAAGCTTTCTTT	CASSPGTAVTNTEAFF
TRBV15	TRBJ1-1	NA	NA	TGTGCCACCAGCATATTTAGGGGGACTGAAGCTTTCTTT	CATSIFRGTEAFF
TRBV27	TRBJ2-3	NA	NA	TGTGCCAGCAGTCCCGGATGGGGGGGCGAGGCAGATACGCAGTATTTT	CASSPGWGGEADTQYF
TRBV27	TRBJ2-1	NA	TRBD2	TGTGCCAGCAGTTTAGGCAGGGGACCGACTAGCGGGGTAGAACCCTACAATGAGCAGTTCTTC	CASSLGRGPTSGVEPYNEQFF
TRBV7-9	TRBJ1-4	once	NA	TGTGCCAGCAGTCCCCCCATGACTAATGAAAAACTGTTTTTT	CASSPPMTNEKLFF
TRBV7-6	TRBJ1-4	NA	NA	TGTGCCAGCAGCTTACGGGCGGGGAAGGTGGATGAAAAACTGTTTTTT	CASSLRAGKVDEKLFF
TRBV18	TRBJ2-1	NA	TRBD2	TGTGCCAGCTCACGAGACCTCGGGACTAGTTACCGCTCCTACAATGAGCAGTTCTTC	CASSRDLGTSYRSYNEQFF
TRBV7-9	TRBJ2-7	NA	NA	TGTGCCAGCAGCCCATTTACCCTTCGGGATTACGAGCAGTACTTC	CASSPFTLRDYEQYF
TRBV7-9	TRBJ2-7	NA	TRBD2	TGTGCCAGCAGCCGCGGGGGGCCCTCCTACGAGCAGTACTTC	CASSRGGPSYEQYF
TRBV11-2	TRBJ1-6	NA	NA	TGTGCCAGCAGCTTAGTGCCAACTGCCAATTCACCCCTCCACTTT	CASSLVPTANSPLHF
TRBV6-1	TRBJ1-5	once	TRBD1	TGTGCCAGCAGGGAGACAGGGGTCCAGCCCCAGCATTTT	CASRETGVQPQHF
TRBV10-1	TRBJ1-2	NA	NA	TGCGCCAGCCCGTCCGCCAGGGACTATGGCTACACCTTC	CASPSARDYGYTF
TRBV27	TRBJ2-2	NA	TRBD1	TGTGCCAGCAGGGCGACAGGGCTCACCGGGGAGCTGTTTTTT	CASRATGLTGELFF
TRBV1	TRBJ2-7	NA	NA	TGCACCAGCAGCCAAGATTCTAGCGGGGGGCCCACCTACGAGCAGTACTTC	CTSSQDSSGGPTYEQYF
TRBV7-2	TRBJ1-6	few	TRBD1	TGTGCCAGCAGCTTAAGGGGAATTGGGACAGGGGGTTCACCCCTCCACTTT	CASSLRGIGTGGSPLHF
TRBV4-1	TRBJ1-3	NA	NA	TGCGCCAGCAGCCAAGATCGAGGCTCTGGAAACACCATATATTTT	CASSQDRGSGNTIYF
TRBV5-1	TRBJ2-7	NA	TRBD1	TGCGCCAGCAGCTACGACAGGGTCGTCTCCTACGAGCAGTACTTC	CASSYDRVVSYEQYF
TRBV11-2	TRBJ2-1	NA	TRBD2	TGTGCCAGCAGCTTAGAGGGGAGGGGACGGCGAATTTACAATGAGCAGTTCTTC	CASSLEGRGRRIYNEQFF
TRBV18	TRBJ1-1	NA	NA	TGTGCCAGCTCACCACCGGAGGGCCTGAACACTGAAGCTTTCTTT	CASSPPEGLNTEAFF
TRBV6-6	TRBJ2-5	NA	TRBD2	TGTGCCAGAACCCGACTAGCGGGGGGATATATGGAGACCCAGTACTTC	CARTRLAGGYMETQYF
TRBV6-5	TRBJ2-2	NA	NA	TGTGCCAGCAGTTACCCAGAGGGCAACACCGGGGAGCTGTTTTTT	CASSYPEGNTGELFF
TRBV7-9	TRBJ1-2	NA	NA	TGTGCCAGCAGCTTAGGTGCGGGCGGTCCAGTAGGCTTCTTC	CASSLGAGGPVGFF
TRBV2	TRBJ1-2	NA	NA	TGTGCCAGCATAATCTCCAGGGACTATTCTAACTATGGCTACACCTTC	CASIISRDYSNYGYTF
TRBV6-5	TRBJ1-5	once	NA	TGTGCCAGCAGTTACGCGAGGAATAATGGGCCCCAGCATTTT	CASSYARNNGPQHF
TRBV18	TRBJ2-2	NA	TRBD2	TGTGCCAGCTCACCTACCCTTTTCCTTGCGGGAGAGAAGAACACCGGGGAGCTGTTTTTT	CASSPTLFLAGEKNTGELFF
TRBV25-1	TRBJ2-7	NA	TRBD1	TGTGCCAGCAGCCTAAGGGGACAGGGGAGCGGCGAGCAGTACTTC	CASSLRGQGSGEQYF
TRBV7-9	TRBJ2-7	NA	TRBD2	TGTGCCAGCAGCTCAAGCGGGGGCCCATTCGAGCAGTACTTC	CASSSSGGPFEQYF
TRBV6-5	TRBJ1-6	NA	TRBD1	TGTGCCAGCAGTTCAGGGGGCACCCCCCTAAATTCACCCCTCCACTTT	CASSSGGTPLNSPLHF
TRBV19	TRBJ2-1	NA	NA	TGTGCCAGTAGTATAAGTGGAACAGTCAATGAGCAGTTCTTC	CASSISGTVNEQFF